The 6 T cell receptor beta chains below all came from one sample that was sequenced in a study of blood T cell repertoires in COVID-19. TCRdb keeps only in-frame clones here, not all; method: immunoSEQ multiplex PCR. Counted here are around 280,000 clones, 90% occurring once; the ten biggest clones make up approximately 1.5%. Sequencing was done on a sample of PBMCs or T cells enriched from blood (not recorded which). These TCRs come from a woman under 30 with acute COVID-19.

This clone was seen ten or more times. This rearrangement joins TRBV4-2 to TRBJ1-6; 7 positions match TRBD1. The CDR3 extends over 16 amino acids. The germline V gene has CDR1 LGHNA and CDR2 YNFKEQ. The V segment lost 1 base and the J segment 7 bases; nucleotides outside the gene matches: 7. CDR3 DNA: TGTGCCAGCAGCCAAGTCAAGACAGGGTACAATTCACCCCTCCACTTT. Residues: CASSQVKTGYNSPLHF.

The CDR3 here is CASPEWDRGTYGYTF. As DNA, the CDR3 is TGTGCCAGCCCCGAGTGGGACAGGGGGACCTATGGCTACACCTTC. The chain combines TRBV21-1 with TRBJ1-2; the table's D call, TRBD1, was not checked against the DNA. TRBV21-1 is given as a pseudogene. CDR3 size: 15 residues.

The gene calls are TRBV25-1 and TRBJ2-6; D ambiguous. The CDR3 runs to 15 residues. V was cut by 1 base and J by 2 bases, with 6 bases left in between. Germline CDR1 MGHDK, CDR2 SYGVNS. The chain's CDR3 is CASSEFRAGANVLTF. The CDR3, as DNA: TGTGCCAGCAGTGAATTCCGGGCTGGGGCCAACGTCCTGACTTTC.

V gene TRBV6-5 combines with J gene TRBJ2-1, with 7 bases identical to TRBD2. The V segment lost 6 bases and the J segment 6 bases; nucleotides outside the gene matches: 11. From germline, CDR1 is MNHEY and CDR2 SVGAGI. CDR3 length: 15 amino acids. In DNA, the CDR3 is TGTGCCAGCAGAGGAGCTGGGAGGGCCGCCAATGAGCAGTTCTTC. It encodes CASRGAGRAANEQFF.

The chain uses TRBV18 and TRBJ2-2, with TRBD2 matching 7 bases. CDR3 length equals 16 residues. The V gene's germline CDR1 is KGHSH and CDR2 LQKENI. V was clipped by 3 bases and J by 0 bases; unmatched bases: 4. The CDR3 loop reads CASSPRGSANTGELFF. CDR3 in DNA: TGTGCCAGCTCACCCCGCGGGAGCGCGAACACCGGGGAGCTGTTTTTT.

V is TRBV7-9 and J is TRBJ2-1; 12 nucleotides align to TRBD2. After removal of 4 bases from V and 5 bases from J, the junction contained 6 bases not matched to a gene. The CDR3 totals 16 residues. The germline V gene has CDR1 SEHNR and CDR2 FQNEAQ (reference sequence). The CDR3 spells CASSSGLAGPNNEQFF. CDR3 nucleotide sequence: TGTGCCAGCAGCTCCGGACTAGCGGGACCCAACAATGAGCAGTTCTTC.